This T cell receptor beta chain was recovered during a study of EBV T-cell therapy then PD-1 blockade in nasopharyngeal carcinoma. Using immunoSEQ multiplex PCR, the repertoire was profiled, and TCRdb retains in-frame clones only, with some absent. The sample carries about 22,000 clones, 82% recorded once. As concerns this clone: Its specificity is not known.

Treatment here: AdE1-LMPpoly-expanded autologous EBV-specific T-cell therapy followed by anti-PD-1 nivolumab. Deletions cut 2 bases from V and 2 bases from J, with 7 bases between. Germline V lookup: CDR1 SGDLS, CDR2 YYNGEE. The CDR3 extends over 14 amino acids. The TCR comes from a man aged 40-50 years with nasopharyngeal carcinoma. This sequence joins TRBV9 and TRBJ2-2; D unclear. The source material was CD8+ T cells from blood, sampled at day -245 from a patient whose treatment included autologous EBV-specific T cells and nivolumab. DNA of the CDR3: TGTGCCAGCAGCGTTCGACAAAACACCGGGGAGCTGTTTTTT. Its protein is CASSVRQNTGELFF. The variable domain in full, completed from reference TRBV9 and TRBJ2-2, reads DSGVTQTPKHLITATGQRVTLRCSPRSGDLSVYWYQQSLDQGLQFLIQYYNGEERAKGNILERFSAQQFPDLHSELNLSSLELGDSALYFCASSVRQNTGELFFGEGSRLTVL.